The clone carrying this T cell receptor (beta chain) was recorded a few times. Its cognate antigen is unknown. The data derive from a study of T cell repertoires in cytomegalovirus infection. TCRdb fed the reads into MiXCR, producing one record per CDR3 protein. This table holds 800,000 to 950,000 distinct CDR3 sequences, about 31% found once. Trimming removed 5 bases at V and 12 bases at J, with 25 bases between. This CDR3 has 15 amino acids. Germline V lookup: CDR1 SGHVT, CDR2 SQSDAQ. Here the sequenced sample was cultured CD8+ T cells from PBMCs, taken from culture after CMV antigen stimulation. V gene TRBV7-4 combines with J gene TRBJ1-2, with a possible D match to TRBD1 (5 bases). The receptor comes from a human donor in good health (CMV status not recorded). Some clones in this sample may be carry-over from other donors' samples. The CDR3 loop reads CASSPLRGVRDLHTF. CDR3 nucleotide sequence: TGTGCCAGCAGCCCCCTTCGCGGGGTAAGGGACTTACACACCTTC.